This T cell receptor (beta chain) derives from a study of T cell changes during pregnancy in multiple sclerosis. Germline V lookup: CDR1 MNHEY, CDR2 SMNVEV (reference sequence). There are 21 residues in the CDR3. The ends lost 5 bases at V and 1 base at J; junction bases unmatched: 21. Produced via immunoSEQ multiplex PCR; TCRdb's table is partial and in-frame only. The sample consists of fewer than 40,000 clones, roughly 89% of them appearing once. The specimen was CD8+ T cells from peripheral blood mononuclear cells, collected in the first trimester of pregnancy. This chain connects TRBV27 to TRBJ2-3, with 10 bases matching TRBD2. The TCR was taken from a female donor with multiple sclerosis, enrolled in a pregnancy study. For the CDR3, the DNA is TGTGCCAGCAGTCCTAATAACCCCCTAAGCGGGAGGGCCCTCGGCACAGATACGCAGTATTTT. As protein: CASSPNNPLSGRALGTDTQYF.